The 23 T cell receptor beta chains in this list originate from one sample, sequenced in a study of T cell responses to AZD1222 COVID-19 vaccine. Assay: immunoSEQ multiplex PCR; the TCRdb copy retains only in-frame clones and omits some. Altogether about 180,000 clones are present, around 90% being singletons, with the ten largest covering 2% to 3%. Sequenced here: peripheral blood, sampled on day 0 of AZD1222 vaccination. These receptors originate from an adult in good health.

The chain recombines TRBV28 with TRBJ1-1; the D gene is possibly TRBD1 (5 bases). This CDR3 is 13 amino acids long. The germline V gene encodes CDR1 MDHEN and CDR2 SYDVKM. The V gene lost 5 bases and the J gene lost 8 bases, with 15 bases spanning the gap. CDR3 amino acids: CASSKTKAGEAFF. The CDR3 coding sequence is TGTGCCAGCAGTAAGACCAAGGCAGGGGAAGCTTTCTTT.

The genes are TRBV5-1 and TRBJ1-1; unclear D gene. CDR3 length equals 15 residues. CDR1 and CDR2 (germline): SGHRS, YFSETQ. V lost 2 bases and J lost 1, with 12 bases in between. CDR3 loop: CASSFREVANTEAFF. In DNA, the CDR3 is TGCGCCAGCAGCTTTCGTGAAGTTGCGAACACTGAAGCTTTCTTT. Using reference TRBV5-1 and TRBJ1-1 for the parts outside the CDR3, the full variable domain is KAGVTQTPRYLIKTRGQQVTLSCSPISGHRSVSWYQQTPGQGLQFLFEYFSETQRNKGNFPGRFSGRQFSNSRSEMNVSTLELGDSALYLCASSFREVANTEAFFGQGTRLTVV.

The V call is TRBV19, the J call TRBJ2-5, with 16 bases matching TRBD2. The CDR3 consists of 21 residues. Germline CDR1 LNHDA, CDR2 SQIVND (reference sequence). V gave up 3 bases and J gave up 5 bases; unmatched junction bases: 18. The CDR3 sequence is CASSITPGGLAGGPSGETQYF. CDR3 nucleotide sequence: TGTGCCAGTAGTATCACCCCCGGGGGACTAGCGGGAGGGCCGTCGGGGGAGACCCAGTACTTC.

V and J are TRBV12-3 or TRBV12-4 and TRBJ1-4; the D is unclear. The CDR3 runs 12 residues. Trimming removed 7 bases from V and 7 bases from J, with 10 bases in between. The CDR3 is CASTLDTEKLFF. The CDR3 bases are TGTGCCAGCACCCTCGACACTGAAAAACTGTTTTTT.

This chain joins TRBV5-5 and TRBJ2-7; possible D gene TRBD2, 7 bases. The V gene lost 2 bases and the J gene lost 0 bases, with 9 bases spanning the gap. The CDR3 extends over 14 amino acids. Germline assignment: CDR1 SGHKS and CDR2 YYEKEE (reference sequence). The CDR3 nucleotides read TGTGCCAGCAGCTTAGGGGGGGTCTCCTACGAGCAGTACTTC. Its translation: CASSLGGVSYEQYF. Full variable domain (missing parts from reference TRBV5-5 and TRBJ2-7): DAGVTQSPTHLIKTRGQQVTLRCSPISGHKSVSWYQQVLGQGPQFIFQYYEKEERGRGNFPDRFSARQFPNYSSELNVNALLLGDSALYLCASSLGGVSYEQYFGPGTRLTVT.

This clone was found once. The chain is built from TRBV19 and TRBJ1-6; D is unresolved. Looked up from germline, CDR1 is LNHDA and CDR2 is SQIVND (reference sequence). The CDR3 totals 16 residues. The V and J ends lost 2 bases and 7 bases respectively, with 15 bases between them. CDR3 in amino acids: CASSITGRTGNSPLHF. As DNA, the CDR3 is TGTGCCAGTAGTATAACGGGGAGGACTGGAAATTCACCCCTCCACTTT.

The chain employs TRBV19 and TRBJ1-1; 8 bases line up with TRBD1. The V segment lost 5 bases and the J segment 0 bases; nucleotides outside the gene matches: 8. The length of the CDR3 is 16 residues. Germline V lookup: CDR1 LNHDA, CDR2 SQIVND (reference sequence). CDR3 bases: TGTGCCAGTAGTCGCCGGACAGGGCTTATGAACACTGAAGCTTTCTTT. It translates to CASSRRTGLMNTEAFF.

The gene calls are TRBV5-4 and TRBJ2-7; no clear D. The V gene lost 2 bases and the J gene lost 5 bases, with 14 bases spanning the gap. This CDR3 spans 14 amino acids. Looked up from germline, CDR1 is SGHNT and CDR2 is YYREEE (reference sequence). The CDR3 here is CASSFAGRSHEQYF. DNA for the CDR3: TGTGCCAGCAGCTTCGCAGGAAGGAGCCACGAGCAGTACTTC.

The count of this clone is one. The rearrangement joins TRBV2 to TRBJ2-1; 13 bases map to TRBD2. Germline assignment: CDR1 SNHLY and CDR2 FYNNEI. The trim removed 4 bases at V and 4 bases at J, leaving 1 base unmatched. This CDR3 is 15 amino acids long. As DNA, the CDR3 is TGTGCCAGCAGTGGGGGACTAGCGGGGTACAATGAGCAGTTCTTC. Its translation: CASSGGLAGYNEQFF.

The rearrangement links TRBV14 to TRBJ2-7; the D gene is possibly TRBD1 (5 bases). The germline V gene encodes CDR1 SGHDN and CDR2 FVKESK. V was shortened by 1 base and J by 2 bases, with 9 bases between the two germline ends. The length of the CDR3 is 14 residues. The CDR3 bases are TGTGCCAGCAGCCAAGGAGTGGGGCCCTACGAGCAGTACTTC. Translated, it gives CASSQGVGPYEQYF.

V and J are TRBV3-1 (or the pseudogene TRBV3-2) and TRBJ2-5; no clear D. Per germline, CDR1 LGHDT and CDR2 YNNKEL (reference sequence). CDR3 length: 12 residues. Trimming took off 5 bases at V and 4 bases at J, with 8 bases between the two ends. The CDR3 DNA is TGTGCCAGCAGCTATTTGGGAGAGACCCAGTACTTC. This encodes CASSYLGETQYF.

The V and J genes are TRBV6-6 and TRBJ1-1; no clear D gene. Germline V CDR1 and CDR2: MNHNY, SVGAGI (reference sequence). CDR3 length: 12 amino acids. V was trimmed by 4 bases and J by 7 bases, leaving 10 bases between them. The CDR3 coding sequence is TGTGCCAGCAGTTTCACCCAGAGTGAAGCTTTCTTT. Translating gives CASSFTQSEAFF.

This chain joins TRBV5-1 and TRBJ2-7, with 14 bases identical to TRBD2. The V segment lost 7 bases and the J segment 6 bases; nucleotides outside the gene matches: 3. Germline CDR1 reads SGHRS; CDR2 reads YFSETQ. The CDR3 sequence is 13 residues long. The CDR3 spells CASGLAGGSEQYF. The CDR3 nucleotides read TGCGCCAGCGGACTAGCGGGAGGTAGCGAGCAGTACTTC.

This chain links TRBV4-1 with TRBJ1-1; D is undetermined. This CDR3 comprises 15 residues. Germline CDR1 is MGHRA and CDR2 is YSYEKL. V was cut by 4 bases and J by 1 base, with 13 bases left in between. The CDR3 nucleotides are TGCGCCAGCAGCCCCTTAGTTGGTCAGAACACTGAAGCTTTCTTT. Encoded protein: CASSPLVGQNTEAFF.

The V gene is TRBV6-6, the J gene TRBJ2-3, with 7 bases lining up with TRBD2. The J segment lost 0 bases and the V segment lost 7 bases, leaving 7 bases of the junction unmatched. The CDR3 consists of 15 residues. Germline V CDR1 and CDR2: MNHNY, SVGAGI (reference sequence). The CDR3 DNA sequence: TGTGCCAGCAAGGAGGCTAGCGGTAGCACAGATACGCAGTATTTT. Amino acids: CASKEASGSTDTQYF.

The chain couples TRBV6-5 to TRBJ1-2; D possibly corresponds to TRBD1 (5 bases). Germline V gives CDR1 MNHEY, CDR2 SVGAGI. The CDR3 length is 14 residues. V was shortened by 4 bases and J by 4 bases, with 13 bases between the two germline ends. The CDR3 spells CASSSHGAIYGYTF. CDR3 bases: TGTGCCAGCAGTTCTCACGGGGCGATCTATGGCTACACCTTC.

The chain couples TRBV7-9 to TRBJ2-3; TRBD1 matches 7 bases. The CDR3 is 14 residues long. The germline V gene has CDR1 SEHNR and CDR2 FQNEAQ (reference sequence). The J segment lost 2 bases and the V segment lost 10 bases, leaving 9 bases of the junction unmatched. In DNA form, the CDR3 reads TGTGCCACCTCCCCGGGACAGAACACAGATACGCAGTATTTT. It specifies CATSPGQNTDTQYF.

This chain connects TRBV5-4 to TRBJ1-6; D is ambiguous. The CDR3 consists of 14 residues. CDR1 is SGHNT, CDR2 YYREEE, per germline (reference sequence). V was trimmed by 4 bases and J by 7 bases, leaving 12 bases between them. For the CDR3, the DNA is TGTGCCAGCAGCGAACTTGACGGGAATTCACCCCTCCACTTT. It encodes CASSELDGNSPLHF.

The chain combines TRBV7-6 with TRBJ1-6, with a possible D match to TRBD1 (6 bases). The CDR3 length is 16 residues. V was clipped by 2 bases and J by 7 bases, with 15 bases between them. CDR1 is SGHVS and CDR2 is FNYEAQ in the germline V gene. The chain's CDR3 is CASSLSTGTKNSPLHF. CDR3 DNA: TGTGCCAGCAGCTTATCCACCGGGACAAAGAATTCACCCCTCCACTTT.

This clone was detected only once. V usage is TRBV6-5 and J usage is TRBJ1-1; a possible D gene is TRBD1 (6 bases). The germline V gene encodes CDR1 MNHEY and CDR2 SVGAGI. There are 13 residues in the CDR3. The V and J ends lost 8 bases and 4 bases respectively, with 14 bases between them. The CDR3 DNA follows: TGTGCCAGCGCTGAGGGGGGAACCACTGAAGCTTTCTTT. It codes for CASAEGGTTEAFF.

The chain has TRBV12-2 and TRBJ1-1; TRBD1 is the table's D call, not checked against the DNA. TRBV12-2 counts as a pseudogene. CDR3 length: 17 residues. The CDR3 bases are TGTGCAAGCACAGCCCCCGAAACTGGGCCCGCCCTACGTGAAGCTTTCTTT. This codes for CASTAPETGPALREAFF.

The chain has TRBV7-2 and TRBJ2-1; either TRBD1 or TRBD2 may supply D (5 bases each). V gave up 3 bases and J gave up 0 bases, with 12 bases separating them. The CDR3 loop spans 16 amino acids. Germline-derived CDR1 and CDR2 are SGHTA and FQGNSA. CDR3 DNA sequence: TGTGCCAGCAGCTTGGGGCGGGCTAGCTCCTACAATGAGCAGTTCTTC. It encodes CASSLGRASSYNEQFF.

The chain employs TRBV20-1 and TRBJ2-1, with 11 bases matching TRBD2. This CDR3 has 18 residues. Germline assignment: CDR1 DFQATT and CDR2 SNEGSKA (reference sequence). The ends lost 3 bases at V and 3 bases at J; junction bases unmatched: 13. CDR3 bases: TGCAGTGCTAGTGTGCTAGCGGGAGGCCTAGCGGGCTACAATGAGCAGTTCTTC. Residues: CSASVLAGGLAGYNEQFF.